Below, 15 T cell receptor beta chains from the same sample are listed, as sequenced in a study of T-cell reconstitution after alpha-beta-depleted transplantation in children. The TCRbeta library incorporated unique molecular identifiers. In TCRdb, the PCR reads were re-called with MiXCR into one record per CDR3 protein. Here the sample spans a few hundred thousand distinct CDR3 sequences, 10% being singletons. This sample comprised PBMCs from the stem cell graft donor, obtained from the stem cell graft. The source of these receptors is a human donor who donated a stem cell graft to a child with acute lymphoblastic leukemia.

As for this clonotype: Mismatch with germline at one junction end may stem from a read error. The J gene is TRBJ2-1, the V gene TRBV6-1, with a tentative D call TRBD1 (5 bases). The germline CDR1 and CDR2 sequences are MNHNS and SASEGT. The CDR3 has 16 amino acids. CDR3 bases: TGTGCCAGCAGTGCCGACTGGTGGGGCTCCTACAATGAGCACTTCTTC. It translates to CASSADWWGSYNEHFF.

The genes are TRBV11-1 and TRBJ1-3; D is uncertain. Germline V gives CDR1 SGHAT, CDR2 FQDESV (reference sequence). The V end was cut by 5 bases, the J end by 0 bases, with 20 bases between. The CDR3 loop spans 18 amino acids. CDR3 sequence: CASSPAYGSPASGNTIYF. As DNA, the CDR3 is TGTGCCAGCAGCCCGGCGTATGGAAGCCCTGCCTCTGGAAACACCATATATTTT.

In this sample, this clonotype turned up a few times. The genes are TRBV5-1 and TRBJ1-6; 8 bases fit TRBD1. J gave up 7 bases and V 4 bases, and 7 bases lay outside the gene matches. The V gene's germline CDR1 is SGHRS and CDR2 YFSETQ. The CDR3 sequence is 15 residues long. The DNA for the CDR3 is TGCGCCAGCAGCGCCAGGACAGGGACCAATTCACCCCTCCACTTT. Amino acids: CASSARTGTNSPLHF.

In its sample, this clonotype was seen many times. The gene calls are TRBV4-1 and TRBJ2-3; D gene unclear. V dropped 1 base and J dropped 2 bases, with 10 bases sitting between them. Germline assignment: CDR1 MGHRA and CDR2 YSYEKL. This CDR3 spans 15 amino acids. The CDR3 sequence: CASSQVHLSTDTQYF. The CDR3 bases are TGCGCCAGCAGCCAAGTGCACCTTTCCACAGATACGCAGTATTTT.

The chain recombines TRBV27 with TRBJ2-7; the D call may be TRBD1 or TRBD2 (5 bases each). The germline CDR1 and CDR2 sequences are MNHEY and SMNVEV (reference sequence). The CDR3 is made up of 14 amino acids. Trimming took off 4 bases at V and 2 bases at J, with 12 bases between the two ends. The CDR3 reads CASSSRERPYEQYF. CDR3 DNA sequence: TGTGCCAGCAGTTCCAGGGAGCGACCCTACGAGCAGTACTTC.

This clonotype was counted only a few times. The gene calls are TRBV7-9 and TRBJ2-3; 11 nucleotides match TRBD2. The CDR3 is 14 residues long. Germline CDR1 SEHNR, CDR2 FQNEAQ (reference sequence). V was clipped by 7 bases and J by 5 bases; unmatched bases: 5. The CDR3 nucleotides are TGTGCCAGCAAGTCTAGCGGGAGGCTAGATACGCAGTATTTT. Translation gives CASKSSGRLDTQYF.

This sequence joins TRBV4-1 and TRBJ2-1; D is perhaps TRBD1 or TRBD2 (5 bases each). The CDR3 consists of 15 residues. Germline V gene sequence: CDR1 MGHRA, CDR2 YSYEKL. V was clipped by 0 bases and J by 10 bases, with 16 bases between them. The CDR3 loop is CASSQDLGPQQEQFF. CDR3 DNA sequence: TGCGCCAGCAGCCAAGATCTGGGACCTCAGCAGGAGCAGTTCTTC.

The J gene is TRBJ2-7, the V gene TRBV6-1; TRBD1 aligns across 9 bases. After removal of 7 bases from V and 7 bases from J, the junction contained 14 bases not matched to a gene. Germline V gene lookup returns CDR1 MNHNS and CDR2 SASEGT. CDR3 length: 15 residues. CDR3 loop: CASNEHRGLSREQYF. DNA for the CDR3: TGTGCCAGCAACGAACACAGGGGGCTATCGAGGGAGCAGTACTTC.

V is TRBV6-2 or TRBV6-3 and J is TRBJ2-1, with TRBD2 matching 9 bases. This CDR3 has 16 residues. V trimming: 1 base; J trimming: 6 bases; junction bases outside the gene matches: 7. Germline V lookup: CDR1 MNHEY, CDR2 SVGEGT. The CDR3 here is CASSYWREGAGNEQFF. CDR3 DNA sequence: TGTGCCAGCAGTTACTGGCGGGAGGGCGCGGGCAATGAGCAGTTCTTC.

This clonotype was recorded a few times. This chain joins TRBV5-5 and TRBJ2-1; 8 nucleotides match TRBD1. Losses at the gene ends were 4 bases for V and 2 bases for J; bases not matched to a gene: 5. CDR3 length: 15 amino acids. Per germline, CDR1 SGHKS and CDR2 YYEKEE (reference sequence). CDR3 DNA sequence: TGTGCCAGCAGCGACGGGACAGGCGCCTACAATGAGCAGTTCTTC. Encoded protein: CASSDGTGAYNEQFF.

The chain recombines TRBV5-1 with TRBJ2-5, with a possible D match to TRBD2 (5 bases). Trimming took 4 bases from V and 2 from J, leaving 12 bases between them. Per germline, CDR1 SGHRS and CDR2 YFSETQ. The CDR3 spans 14 residues. The CDR3 DNA is TGCGCCAGCAGCCCCCCGTGGACTCAAGAGACCCAGTACTTC. As protein: CASSPPWTQETQYF.

At least ten counts were recorded for this clonotype. V usage is TRBV27 and J usage is TRBJ2-3, with 9 bases identical to TRBD1. The germline V gene encodes CDR1 MNHEY and CDR2 SMNVEV (reference sequence). V dropped 7 bases and J dropped 14; count of bases not matched to a gene: 16. This CDR3 is built from 14 residues. CDR3 region: CASNSWDRASPPYF. CDR3 nucleotide sequence: TGTGCCAGCAACTCCTGGGACAGGGCCTCACCCCCGTATTTT.

This clonotype was recorded a few times. The chain combines TRBV5-1 with TRBJ2-2; D may be TRBD1 (5 bases). The CDR3 has 16 residues. The V end lost 4 bases, the J end lost 5 bases, and 18 bases lay between the germline ends. In germline, CDR1 is SGHRS, CDR2 YFSETQ. CDR3 amino acids: CASSPSGFSGTGELFF. DNA for the CDR3: TGCGCCAGCAGCCCCTCTGGTTTTTCAGGGACCGGGGAGCTGTTTTTT.

V and J are TRBV2 and TRBJ2-2, with a possible D match to TRBD2 (5 bases). The CDR3 has 13 amino acids. Germline CDR1 reads SNHLY; CDR2 reads FYNNEI. V shed 10 bases and J shed 1 base, with 10 bases lying between them. CDR3 amino acids: CATWAGNTGELFF. The CDR3 DNA reads TGTGCCACCTGGGCGGGGAACACCGGGGAGCTGTTTTTT.

The chain is built from TRBV15 and TRBJ2-3; 9 positions agree with TRBD1. Germline values: CDR1 LNHNV, CDR2 YYDKDF (reference sequence). V was clipped by 0 bases and J by 3 bases; unmatched bases: 4. The CDR3 spans 16 residues. CDR3 protein: CATSRDWDRATDTQYF. CDR3 sequence (DNA): TGTGCCACCAGCAGAGATTGGGACAGGGCAACAGATACGCAGTATTTT.